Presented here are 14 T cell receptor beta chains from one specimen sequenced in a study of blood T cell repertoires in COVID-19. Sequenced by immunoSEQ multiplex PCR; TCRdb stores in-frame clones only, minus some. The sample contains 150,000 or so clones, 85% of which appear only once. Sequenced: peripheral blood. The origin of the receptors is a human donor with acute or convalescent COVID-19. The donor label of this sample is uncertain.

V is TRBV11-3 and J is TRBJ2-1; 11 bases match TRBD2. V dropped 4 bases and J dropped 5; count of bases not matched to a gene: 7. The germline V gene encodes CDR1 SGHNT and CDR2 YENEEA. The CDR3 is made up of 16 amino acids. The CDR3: CASSSPSGGINNEQFF. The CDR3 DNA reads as TGTGCCAGCAGCTCTCCTAGCGGGGGGATTAACAATGAGCAGTTCTTC. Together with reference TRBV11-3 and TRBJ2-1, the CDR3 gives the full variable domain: EAGVVQSPRYKIIEKKQPVAFWCNPISGHNTLYWYLQNLGQGPELLIRYENEEAVDDSQLPKDRFSAERLKGVDSTLKIQPAELGDSAVYLCASSSPSGGINNEQFFGPGTRLTVL.

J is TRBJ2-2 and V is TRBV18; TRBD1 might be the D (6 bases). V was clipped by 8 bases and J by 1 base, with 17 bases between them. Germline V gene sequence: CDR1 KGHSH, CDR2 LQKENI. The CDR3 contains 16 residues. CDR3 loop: CASPRGSQLNTGELFF. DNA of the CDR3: TGTGCCAGCCCCAGGGGTTCGCAGTTGAACACCGGGGAGCTGTTTTTT.

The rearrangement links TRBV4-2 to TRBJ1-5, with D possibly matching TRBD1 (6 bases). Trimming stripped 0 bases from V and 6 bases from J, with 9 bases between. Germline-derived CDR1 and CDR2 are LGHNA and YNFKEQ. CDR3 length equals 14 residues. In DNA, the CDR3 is TGTGCCAGCAGCCAAGAAAGGGGGGGTCAGCCCCAGCATTTT. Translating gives CASSQERGGQPQHF.

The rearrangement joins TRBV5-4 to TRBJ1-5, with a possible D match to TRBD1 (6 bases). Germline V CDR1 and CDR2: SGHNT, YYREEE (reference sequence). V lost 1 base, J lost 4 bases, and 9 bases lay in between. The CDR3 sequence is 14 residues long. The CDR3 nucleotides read TGTGCCAGCAGCTTGTGGCAGGGGAATCAGCCCCAGCATTTT. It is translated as CASSLWQGNQPQHF.

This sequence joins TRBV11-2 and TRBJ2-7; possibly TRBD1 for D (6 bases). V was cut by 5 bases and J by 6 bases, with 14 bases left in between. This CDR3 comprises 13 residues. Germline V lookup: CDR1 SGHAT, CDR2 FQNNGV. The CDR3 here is CASSTPSRGEQYF. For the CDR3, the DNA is TGTGCCAGCAGCACCCCCAGCAGGGGCGAGCAGTACTTC.

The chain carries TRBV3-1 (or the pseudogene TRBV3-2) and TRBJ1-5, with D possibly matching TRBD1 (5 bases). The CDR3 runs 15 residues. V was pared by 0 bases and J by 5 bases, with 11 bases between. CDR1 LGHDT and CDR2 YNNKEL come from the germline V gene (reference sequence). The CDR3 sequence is CASSQERGQDQPQHF. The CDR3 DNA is TGTGCCAGCAGCCAAGAAAGGGGCCAGGATCAGCCCCAGCATTTT.

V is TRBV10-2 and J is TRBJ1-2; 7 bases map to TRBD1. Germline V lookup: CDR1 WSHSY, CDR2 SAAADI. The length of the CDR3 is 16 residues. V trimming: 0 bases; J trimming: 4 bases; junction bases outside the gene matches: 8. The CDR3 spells CASSESTGTALYGYTF. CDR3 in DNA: TGCGCCAGCAGTGAGTCTACCGGGACAGCGCTCTATGGCTACACCTTC.

This chain's CDR3 is CASSLGLSSSYNEQFF. The CDR3 bases are TGTGCCAGCAGTCTGGGACTATCCAGCTCCTACAATGAGCAGTTCTTC. The V call is TRBV6-2 or TRBV6-3, the J call TRBJ2-1; 7 positions match TRBD2. V lost 5 bases and J lost 0; bases outside the gene matches: 7. This CDR3 has 16 residues. In germline, CDR1 is MNHEY, CDR2 SVGEGT.

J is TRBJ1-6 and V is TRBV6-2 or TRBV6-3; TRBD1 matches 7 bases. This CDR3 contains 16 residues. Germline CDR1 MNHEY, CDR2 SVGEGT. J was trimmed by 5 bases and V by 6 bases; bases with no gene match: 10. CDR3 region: CASSRSMTGNNSPLHF. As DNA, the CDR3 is TGTGCCAGCAGCCGTTCAATGACAGGGAATAATTCACCCCTCCACTTT.

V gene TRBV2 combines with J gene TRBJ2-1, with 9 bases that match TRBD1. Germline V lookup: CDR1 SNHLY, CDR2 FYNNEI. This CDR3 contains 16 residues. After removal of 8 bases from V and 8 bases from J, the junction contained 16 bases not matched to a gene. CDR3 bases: TGTGCCAGCTCTACGATCGACAGGGGGGATAATGATGAGCAGTTCTTC. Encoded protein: CASSTIDRGDNDEQFF.

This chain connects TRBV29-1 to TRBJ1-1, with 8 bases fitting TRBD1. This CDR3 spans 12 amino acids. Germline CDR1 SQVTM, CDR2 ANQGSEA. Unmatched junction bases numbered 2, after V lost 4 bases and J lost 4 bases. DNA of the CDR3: TGCAGCGTTGGGACAGGGAGCACTGAAGCTTTCTTT. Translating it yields CSVGTGSTEAFF. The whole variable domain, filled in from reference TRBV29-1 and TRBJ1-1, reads SAVISQKPSRDICQRGTSLTIQCQVDSQVTMMFWYRQQPGQSLTLIATANQGSEATYESGFVIDKFPISRPNLTFSTLTVSNMSPEDSSIYLCSVGTGSTEAFFGQGTRLTVV.

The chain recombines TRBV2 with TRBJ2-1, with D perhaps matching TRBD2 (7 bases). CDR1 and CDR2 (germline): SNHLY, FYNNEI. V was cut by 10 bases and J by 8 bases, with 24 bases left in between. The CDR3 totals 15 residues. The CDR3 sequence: CATSLGGPLGDEQFF. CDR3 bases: TGTGCCACTTCACTCGGGGGGCCACTCGGGGATGAGCAGTTCTTC.

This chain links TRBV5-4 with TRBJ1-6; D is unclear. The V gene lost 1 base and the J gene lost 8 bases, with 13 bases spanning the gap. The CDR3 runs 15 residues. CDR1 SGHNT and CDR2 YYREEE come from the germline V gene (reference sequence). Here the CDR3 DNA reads TGTGCCAGCAGCTTGTCAAGAAGGGAGGATTCACCCCTCCACTTT. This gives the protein CASSLSRREDSPLHF.

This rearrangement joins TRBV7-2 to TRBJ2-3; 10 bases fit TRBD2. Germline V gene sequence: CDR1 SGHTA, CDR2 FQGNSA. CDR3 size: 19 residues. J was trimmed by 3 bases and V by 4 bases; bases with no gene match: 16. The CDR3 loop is CASSSGGLAGVVRTDTQYF. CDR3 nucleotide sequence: TGTGCCAGCAGCTCTGGAGGGCTAGCGGGGGTAGTTAGGACAGATACGCAGTATTTT.